At least ten counts were recorded for the clone carrying this T cell receptor (beta chain). The antigen remains unidentified. Per the study methods: The median was around 88,000 TCRs per sample, ranging about 20,000 to 690,600. TCRdb recomputed calls from the RACE reads with MiXCR, one row per CDR3 protein. Clone size and V and J calls follow TCRdb, not the original study. The data show a few hundred thousand distinct CDR3 sequences, about 6% seen once. As for time point: patch test 2, 6 weeks after DPC sensitization. Noted treatment: therapeutic diphenylcyclopropenone sensitization with weekly scalp DPC. CDR3 length equals 14 residues. Germline V gives CDR1 SGHVS, CDR2 FQNEAQ. V lost 1 base to trimming and J lost 6 bases, with 7 bases between them. This sample was included in a study of human T cells and chemical hapten exposure. Study-wide findings and caveats: Because they had alopecia, donors may respond immunologically unlike healthy people.

V gene TRBV7-8 combines with J gene TRBJ1-6; D gene ambiguous. The sample consisted of whole blood, taken in connection with sensitization to the hapten diphenylcyclopropenone (DPC). The TCR sequence derives from a woman between 18 and 29 years old with alopecia areata. Some clones in this sample may be carry-over from other donors' samples. CDR3 DNA: TGTGCCAGCAGCTTAGACAAGTTTAATTCACCCCTCCACTTT. This codes for CASSLDKFNSPLHF.